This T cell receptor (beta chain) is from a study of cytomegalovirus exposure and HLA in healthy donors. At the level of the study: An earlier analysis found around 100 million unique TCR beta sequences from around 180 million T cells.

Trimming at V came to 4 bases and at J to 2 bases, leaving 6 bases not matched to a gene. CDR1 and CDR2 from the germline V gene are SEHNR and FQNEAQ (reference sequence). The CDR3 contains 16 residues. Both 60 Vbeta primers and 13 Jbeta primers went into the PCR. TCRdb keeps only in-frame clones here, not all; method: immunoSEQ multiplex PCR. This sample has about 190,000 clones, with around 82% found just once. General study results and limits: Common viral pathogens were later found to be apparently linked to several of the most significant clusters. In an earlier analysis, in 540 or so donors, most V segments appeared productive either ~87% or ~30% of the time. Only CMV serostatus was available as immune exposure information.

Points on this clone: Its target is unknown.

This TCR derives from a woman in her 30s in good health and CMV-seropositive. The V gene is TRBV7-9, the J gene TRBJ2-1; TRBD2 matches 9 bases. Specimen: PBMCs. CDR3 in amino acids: CASSYLAGKAYNEQFF. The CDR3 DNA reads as TGTGCCAGCAGCTATCTAGCGGGAAAAGCCTACAATGAGCAGTTCTTC. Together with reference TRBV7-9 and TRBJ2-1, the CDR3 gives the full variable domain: DTGVSQNPRHKITKRGQNVTFRCDPISEHNRLYWYRQTLGQGPEFLTYFQNEAQLEKSRLLSDRFSAERPKGSFSTLEIQRTEQGDSAMYLCASSYLAGKAYNEQFFGPGTRLTVL.